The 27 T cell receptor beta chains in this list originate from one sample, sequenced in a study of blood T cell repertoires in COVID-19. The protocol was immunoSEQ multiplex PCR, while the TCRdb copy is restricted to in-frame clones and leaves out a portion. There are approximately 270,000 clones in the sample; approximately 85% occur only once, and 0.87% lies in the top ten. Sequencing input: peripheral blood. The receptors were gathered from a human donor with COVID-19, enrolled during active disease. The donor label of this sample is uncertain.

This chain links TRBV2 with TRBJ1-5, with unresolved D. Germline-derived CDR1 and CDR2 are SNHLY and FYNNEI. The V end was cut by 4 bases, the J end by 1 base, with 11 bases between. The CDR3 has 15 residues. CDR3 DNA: TGTGCCAGCAGTGCGATGACAAGAAGCAATCAGCCCCAGCATTTT. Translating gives CASSAMTRSNQPQHF.

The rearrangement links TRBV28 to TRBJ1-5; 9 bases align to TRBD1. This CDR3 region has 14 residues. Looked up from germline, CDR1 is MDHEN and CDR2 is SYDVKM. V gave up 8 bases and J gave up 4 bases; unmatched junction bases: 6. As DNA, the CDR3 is TGTGCCAGCGCGGGACAGGGTACGAATCAGCCCCAGCATTTT. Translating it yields CASAGQGTNQPQHF.

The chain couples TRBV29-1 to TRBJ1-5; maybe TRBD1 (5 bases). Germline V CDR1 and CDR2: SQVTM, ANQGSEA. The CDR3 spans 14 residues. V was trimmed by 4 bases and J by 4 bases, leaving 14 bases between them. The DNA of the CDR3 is TGCAGCGTTGTTTTTGTGGGGCTAAATCAGCCCCAGCATTTT. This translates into CSVVFVGLNQPQHF.

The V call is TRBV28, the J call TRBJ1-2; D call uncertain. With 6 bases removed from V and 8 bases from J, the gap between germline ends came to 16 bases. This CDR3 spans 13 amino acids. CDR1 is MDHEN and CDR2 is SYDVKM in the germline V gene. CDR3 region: CASRTTLSWGYTF. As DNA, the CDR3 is TGTGCCAGCAGAACTACCCTGAGTTGGGGCTACACCTTC.

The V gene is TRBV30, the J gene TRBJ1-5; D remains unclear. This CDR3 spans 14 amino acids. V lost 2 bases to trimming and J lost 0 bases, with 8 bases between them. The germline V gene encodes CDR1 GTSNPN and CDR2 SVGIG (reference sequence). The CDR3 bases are TGTGCCTGGAGTCCACGGGTTAGCAATCAGCCCCAGCATTTT. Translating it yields CAWSPRVSNQPQHF.

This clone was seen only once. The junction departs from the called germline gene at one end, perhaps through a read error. The CDR3 is CASSLLSQGTSWF. The CDR3 nucleotides are TGTGCCAGCAGTTTACTCTCCCAGGGGACTAGTTGGTTC. This chain uses TRBV28 with TRBJ2-4; 8 bases are shared with TRBD2. In germline, CDR1 is MDHEN, CDR2 SYDVKM. The CDR3 has 13 amino acids. The variable domain in full, with the rest retrieved from reference TRBV28 and TRBJ2-4, is DVKVTQSSRYLVKRTGEKVFLECVQDMDHENMFWYRQDPGLGLRLIYFSYDVKMKEKGDIPEGYSVSREKKERFSLILESASTNQTSMYLCASSLLSQGTSWFGAGTRLSVL.

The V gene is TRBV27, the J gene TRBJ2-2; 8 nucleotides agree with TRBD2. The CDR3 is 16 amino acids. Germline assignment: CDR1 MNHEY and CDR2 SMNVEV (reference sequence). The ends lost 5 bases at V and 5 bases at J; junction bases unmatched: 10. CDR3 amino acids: CASSARGLERTGELFF. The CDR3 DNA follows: TGTGCCAGCAGTGCTCGGGGACTAGAACGAACCGGGGAGCTGTTTTTT.

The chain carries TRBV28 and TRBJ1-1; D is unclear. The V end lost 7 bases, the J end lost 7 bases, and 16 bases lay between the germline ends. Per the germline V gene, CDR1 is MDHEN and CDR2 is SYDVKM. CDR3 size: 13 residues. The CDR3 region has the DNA TGTGCCAGCACTTCCCATCGGGGATTTGAAGCTTTCTTT. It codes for CASTSHRGFEAFF.

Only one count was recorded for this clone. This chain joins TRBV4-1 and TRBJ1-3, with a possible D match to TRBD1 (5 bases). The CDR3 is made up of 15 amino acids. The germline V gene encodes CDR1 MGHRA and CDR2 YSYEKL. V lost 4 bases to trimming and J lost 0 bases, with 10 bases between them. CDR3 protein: CASSLAGGSGNTIYF. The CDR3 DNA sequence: TGCGCCAGCAGCCTCGCGGGGGGCTCTGGAAACACCATATATTTT.

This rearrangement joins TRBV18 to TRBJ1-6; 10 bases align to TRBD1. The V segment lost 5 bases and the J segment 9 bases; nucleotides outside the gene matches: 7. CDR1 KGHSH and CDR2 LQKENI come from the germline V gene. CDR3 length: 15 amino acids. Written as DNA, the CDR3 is TGTGCCAGCTCAGAAGGGACAGGGGTTTCTTCACCCCTCCACTTT. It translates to CASSEGTGVSSPLHF.

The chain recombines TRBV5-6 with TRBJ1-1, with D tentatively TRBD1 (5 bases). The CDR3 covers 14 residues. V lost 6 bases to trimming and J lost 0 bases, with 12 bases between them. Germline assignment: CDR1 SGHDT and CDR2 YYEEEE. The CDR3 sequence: CASKSQGMNTEAFF. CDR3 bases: TGTGCCAGCAAAAGTCAGGGAATGAACACTGAAGCTTTCTTT.

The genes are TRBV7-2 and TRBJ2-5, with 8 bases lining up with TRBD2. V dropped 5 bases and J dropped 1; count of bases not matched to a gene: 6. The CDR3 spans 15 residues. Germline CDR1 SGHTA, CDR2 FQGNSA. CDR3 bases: TGTGCCAGCAGCCGCGGGAGGAACTTCCAAGAGACCCAGTACTTC. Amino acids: CASSRGRNFQETQYF.

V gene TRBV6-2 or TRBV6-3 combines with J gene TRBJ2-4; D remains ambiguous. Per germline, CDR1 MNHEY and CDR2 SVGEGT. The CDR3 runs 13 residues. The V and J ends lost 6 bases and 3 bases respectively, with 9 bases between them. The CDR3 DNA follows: TGTGCCAGCAGCACCAATAGCAAAAACATTCAGTACTTC. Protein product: CASSTNSKNIQYF.

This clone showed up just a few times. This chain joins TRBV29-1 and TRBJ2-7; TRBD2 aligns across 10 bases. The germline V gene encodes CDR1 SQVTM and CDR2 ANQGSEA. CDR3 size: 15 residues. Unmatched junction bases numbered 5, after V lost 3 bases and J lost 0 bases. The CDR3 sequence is CSVEFLAGVSYEQYF. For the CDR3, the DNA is TGCAGCGTTGAGTTCCTAGCGGGAGTCTCCTACGAGCAGTACTTC.

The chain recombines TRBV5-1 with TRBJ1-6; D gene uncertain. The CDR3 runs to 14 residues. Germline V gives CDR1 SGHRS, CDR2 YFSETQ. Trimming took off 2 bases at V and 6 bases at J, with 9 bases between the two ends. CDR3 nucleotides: TGCGCCAGCAGCTTACAGAATTTTAATTCACCCCTCCACTTT. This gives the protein CASSLQNFNSPLHF.

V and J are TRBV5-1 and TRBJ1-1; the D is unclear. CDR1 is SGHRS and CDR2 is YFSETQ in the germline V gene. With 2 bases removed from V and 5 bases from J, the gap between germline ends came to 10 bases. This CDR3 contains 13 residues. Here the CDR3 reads CASSFQDSTEAFF. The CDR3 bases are TGCGCCAGCAGCTTTCAAGACTCAACTGAAGCTTTCTTT.

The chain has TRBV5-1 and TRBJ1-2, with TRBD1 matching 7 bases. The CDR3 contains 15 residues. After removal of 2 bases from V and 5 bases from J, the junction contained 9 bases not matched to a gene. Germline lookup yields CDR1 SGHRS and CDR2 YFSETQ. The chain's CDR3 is CASSLRDSRQYGYTF. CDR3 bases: TGCGCCAGCAGCTTAAGGGACAGCCGACAGTATGGCTACACCTTC.

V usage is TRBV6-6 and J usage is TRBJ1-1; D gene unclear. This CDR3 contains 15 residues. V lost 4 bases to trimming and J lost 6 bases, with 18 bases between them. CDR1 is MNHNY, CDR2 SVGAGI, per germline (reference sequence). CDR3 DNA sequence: TGTGCCAGCAGTTCCCTATTGGGAGGGTTGGCTGAAGCTTTCTTT. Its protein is CASSSLLGGLAEAFF.

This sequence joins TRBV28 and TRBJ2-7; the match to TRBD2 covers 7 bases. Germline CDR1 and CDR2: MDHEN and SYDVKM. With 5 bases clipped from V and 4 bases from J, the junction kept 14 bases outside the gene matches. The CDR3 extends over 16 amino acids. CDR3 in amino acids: CASSARGGAVSYEQYF. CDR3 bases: TGTGCCAGCAGTGCCCGGGGAGGGGCTGTTTCTTACGAGCAGTACTTC. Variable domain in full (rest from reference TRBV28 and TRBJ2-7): DVKVTQSSRYLVKRTGEKVFLECVQDMDHENMFWYRQDPGLGLRLIYFSYDVKMKEKGDIPEGYSVSREKKERFSLILESASTNQTSMYLCASSARGGAVSYEQYFGPGTRLTVT.

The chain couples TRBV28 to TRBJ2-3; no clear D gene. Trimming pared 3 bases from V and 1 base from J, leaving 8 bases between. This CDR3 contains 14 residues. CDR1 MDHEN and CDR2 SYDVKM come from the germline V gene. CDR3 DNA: TGTGCCAGCAGTTTGTACAGCCGCACAGATACGCAGTATTTT. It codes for CASSLYSRTDTQYF.

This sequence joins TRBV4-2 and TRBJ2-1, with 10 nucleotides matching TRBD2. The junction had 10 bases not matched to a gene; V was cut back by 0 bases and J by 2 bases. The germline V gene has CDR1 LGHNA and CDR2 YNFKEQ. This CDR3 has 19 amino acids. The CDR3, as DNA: TGTGCCAGCAGCCAAGATACGAGCGGGAGGGCCGAACCCTACAATGAGCAGTTCTTC. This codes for CASSQDTSGRAEPYNEQFF.

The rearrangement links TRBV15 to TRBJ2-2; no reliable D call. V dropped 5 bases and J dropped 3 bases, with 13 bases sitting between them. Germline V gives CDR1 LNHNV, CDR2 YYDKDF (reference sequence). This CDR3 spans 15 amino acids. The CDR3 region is CATSAAREDTGELFF. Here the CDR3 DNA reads TGTGCCACCAGCGCCGCCCGAGAGGACACCGGGGAGCTGTTTTTT.

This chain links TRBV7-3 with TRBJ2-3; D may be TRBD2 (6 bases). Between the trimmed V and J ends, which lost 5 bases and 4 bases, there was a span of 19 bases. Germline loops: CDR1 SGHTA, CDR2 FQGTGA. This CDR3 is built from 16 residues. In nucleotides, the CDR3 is TGTGCCAGCAGCCCGAGGGGCGCCGGGGAGGCAGATACGCAGTATTTT. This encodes CASSPRGAGEADTQYF.

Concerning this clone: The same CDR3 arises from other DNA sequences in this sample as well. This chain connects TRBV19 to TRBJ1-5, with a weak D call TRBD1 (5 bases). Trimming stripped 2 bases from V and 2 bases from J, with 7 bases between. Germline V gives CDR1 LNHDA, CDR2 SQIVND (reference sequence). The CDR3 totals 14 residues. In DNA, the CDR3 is TGTGCCAGTAGTATATCGGGGGGCAATCAGCCCCAGCATTTT. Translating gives CASSISGGNQPQHF.

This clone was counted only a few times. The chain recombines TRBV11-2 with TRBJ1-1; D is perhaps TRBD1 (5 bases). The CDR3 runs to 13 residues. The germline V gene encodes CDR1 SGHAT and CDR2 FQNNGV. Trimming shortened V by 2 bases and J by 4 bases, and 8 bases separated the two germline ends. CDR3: CASSLQGLTEAFF. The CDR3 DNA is TGTGCCAGCAGCTTACAGGGTCTCACTGAAGCTTTCTTT.

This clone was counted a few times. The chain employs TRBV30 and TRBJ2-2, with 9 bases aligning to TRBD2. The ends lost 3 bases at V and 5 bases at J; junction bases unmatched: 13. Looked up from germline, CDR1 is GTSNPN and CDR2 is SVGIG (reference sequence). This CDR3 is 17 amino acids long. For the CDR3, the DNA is TGTGCCTGGAGGCGACGACTAGCGGACTTGGGAACCGGGGAGCTGTTTTTT. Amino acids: CAWRRRLADLGTGELFF.

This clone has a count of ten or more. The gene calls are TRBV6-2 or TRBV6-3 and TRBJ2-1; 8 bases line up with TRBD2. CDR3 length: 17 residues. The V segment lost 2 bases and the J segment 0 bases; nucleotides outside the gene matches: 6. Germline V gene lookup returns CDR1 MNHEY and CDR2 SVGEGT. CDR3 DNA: TGTGCCAGCAGTTACCACACTAGCGGAAGCTCCTACAATGAGCAGTTCTTC. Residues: CASSYHTSGSSYNEQFF.